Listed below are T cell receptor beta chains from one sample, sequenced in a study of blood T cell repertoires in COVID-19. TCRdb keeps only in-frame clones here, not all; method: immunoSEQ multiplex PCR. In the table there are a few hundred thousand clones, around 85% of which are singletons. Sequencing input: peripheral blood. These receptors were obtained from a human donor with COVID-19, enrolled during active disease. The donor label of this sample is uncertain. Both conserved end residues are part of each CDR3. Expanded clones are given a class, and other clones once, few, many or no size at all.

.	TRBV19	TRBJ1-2	CASSIDPKRSGYTF
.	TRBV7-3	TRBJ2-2	CASSPVGGANTGELFF
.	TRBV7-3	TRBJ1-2	CASSLGGTGLANYGYTF
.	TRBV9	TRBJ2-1	CASSVEMGLAGRYEQFF
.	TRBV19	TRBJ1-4	CASSIIPGQGDEKLFF
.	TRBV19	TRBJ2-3	CASSIRGPDTQYF
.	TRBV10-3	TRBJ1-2	CAISEGRPGLSNYGYTF
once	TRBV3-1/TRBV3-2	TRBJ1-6	CASSPWTDNSPLHF
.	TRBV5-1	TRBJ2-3	CASSLEGTPTDTQYF
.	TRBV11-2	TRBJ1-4	CASSSPGGNEKLFF
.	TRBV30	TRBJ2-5	CAKDRVTETQYF
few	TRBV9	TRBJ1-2	CASSPRDRRSFNNYGYTF
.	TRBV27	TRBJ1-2	CASSLSGDYGYTF
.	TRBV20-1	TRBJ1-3	CSAGGHFSGNTIYF
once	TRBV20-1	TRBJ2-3	CSASISGSVADTQYF
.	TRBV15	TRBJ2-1	CATSKRVAAYNEQFF
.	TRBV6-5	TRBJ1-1	CASSSNLNTEAFF
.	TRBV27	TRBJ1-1	CASSIHRLRTEAFF
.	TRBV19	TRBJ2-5	CASDQLRQETQYF
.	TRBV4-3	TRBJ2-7	CASSQDDQREYLSYEQYF
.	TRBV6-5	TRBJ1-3	CATARGTSNGNTIYF
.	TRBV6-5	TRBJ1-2	CASRPGGAGYGYTF
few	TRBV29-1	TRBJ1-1	CSVVRGLTGVNTEAFF
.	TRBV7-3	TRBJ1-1	CASSLTRVGKEAFF
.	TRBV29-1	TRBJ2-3	CSVEAVQYGDTQYF
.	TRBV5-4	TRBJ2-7	CASSLAGARTEQYF
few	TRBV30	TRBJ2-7	CAWSSLTGPYF
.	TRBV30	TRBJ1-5	CAWWGGLGQPQHF
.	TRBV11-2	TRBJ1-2	CASSLGTDYGYTF
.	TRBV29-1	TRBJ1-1	CSVEIGGGGTEAFF
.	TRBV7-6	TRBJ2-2	CASSPLSGSNTGELFF
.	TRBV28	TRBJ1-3	CASSDTGTATSGNTIYF
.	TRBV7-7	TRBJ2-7	CASSPQLAGGFYEQYF
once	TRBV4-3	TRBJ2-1	CASSRRGSGYNEQFF
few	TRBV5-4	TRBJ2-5	CASSLGMQQVMGETQYF
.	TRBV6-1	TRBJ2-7	CASSEATGDRYEQYF
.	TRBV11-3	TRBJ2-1	CASSPSRGRNSYNEQFF
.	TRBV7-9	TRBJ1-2	CASSFRHKSGYTF
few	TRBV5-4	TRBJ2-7	CASSTPGGLGEQYF